This T cell receptor beta chain was profiled in a study of shared clonotypes between healthy human individuals. Whole-study findings and limits: Estimated richness was generally greater in naive than memory subsets.

A word on this clone: Its antigen is unknown.

Sequencing was performed with immunoSEQ multiplex PCR; in TCRdb, only in-frame clones are kept and a portion is missing. The sample has about 340,000 clones, 73% seen once. CD4+ cells underwent separation, giving CD45RA+ naive and CD45RA-negative memory subsets. The TCR originated in a man in his thirties or forties in good health. Material: memory CD4+ T cells sorted from blood. Subset specified: CD45RA-negative fraction.

The CDR3 sequence: CASSKQGAFGQETQYF. CDR3 DNA sequence: TGTGCCAGCAGCAAGCAGGGGGCATTCGGCCAAGAGACCCAGTACTTC. The genes are TRBV7-9 and TRBJ2-5; TRBD1 agrees at 8 bases. V shed 5 bases and J 1 base; nucleotides not matched to a gene: 9. CDR1 and CDR2 from the germline V gene are SEHNR and FQNEAQ (reference sequence). The CDR3 covers 16 residues.